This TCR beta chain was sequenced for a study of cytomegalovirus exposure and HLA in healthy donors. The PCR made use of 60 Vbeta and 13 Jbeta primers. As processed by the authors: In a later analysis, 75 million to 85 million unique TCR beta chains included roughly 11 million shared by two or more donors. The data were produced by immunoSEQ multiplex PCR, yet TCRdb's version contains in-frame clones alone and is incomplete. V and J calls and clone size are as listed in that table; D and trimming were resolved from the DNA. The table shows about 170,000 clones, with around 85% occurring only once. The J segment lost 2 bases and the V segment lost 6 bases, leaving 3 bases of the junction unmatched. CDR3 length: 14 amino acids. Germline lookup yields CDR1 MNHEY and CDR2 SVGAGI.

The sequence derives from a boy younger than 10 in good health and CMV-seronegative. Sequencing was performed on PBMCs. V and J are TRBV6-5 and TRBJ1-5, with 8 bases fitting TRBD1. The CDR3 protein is CASRQGQGNQPQHF. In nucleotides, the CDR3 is TGTGCCAGCAGACAGGGACAGGGCAATCAGCCCCAGCATTTT.